The clone carrying this T cell receptor (beta chain) is called medium-sized based on its frequency. What it recognizes is unknown. CDR1 and CDR2 (germline): MDHEN, SYDVKM. The CDR3 runs to 13 residues. This specimen belongs to a study of CD8 T cells in cerebrospinal fluid in Alzheimer's disease. Study background: Two single-cell methods, plate-based nested PCR and droplet-based sequencing, assessed CSF clonal expansion.

Overall study findings and caveats: EBV-specific TCRs in cerebrospinal fluid reportedly do not establish a causal EBV–Alzheimer's link.

Reanalyzing the 10x single-cell sequencing reads, TCRdb keeps one entry per CDR3 protein, without DNA. This table holds about 1,500 distinct CDR3 sequences. The TCR comes from a human donor in good health. This chain links TRBV28 with TRBJ1-2; TCRdb picks TRBD1, but there is no DNA to check that call. The sample was cerebrospinal fluid. This CDR3 is CASSFDSNYGYTF.